The present T cell receptor (beta chain) was sequenced within a study of OX40 agonist ivuxolimab in advanced cancers. Study overall: Patients receiving dose escalation had hepatocellular carcinoma, melanoma, renal cell or head and neck cancer. Three patients, one with hepatocellular carcinoma and two with cutaneous melanoma, achieved partial responses.

V trimming: 7 bases; J trimming: 9 bases; junction bases outside the gene matches: 8. Germline V gene lookup returns CDR1 MNHNS and CDR2 SASEGT. CDR3 length: 14 residues. The study, taken as a whole, reports: Clones of CD4+ and CD8+ blood T cells grew by week 6 at doses of 0.1 to 3.0 mg/kg.

The table came from immunoSEQ multiplex PCR; TCRdb's copy has only in-frame clones and leaves some out. Among tens of thousands of clones listed, around four fifths were seen once. The study sampled blood at baseline, cycle 4 day 1, and cycle 7 day 1. Points on this clone: Its antigen is unidentified.

The sequencing here drew on CD4+ or CD8+ T cells sorted from blood, taken in a trial of the OX40 agonist ivuxolimab. This receptor was identified in an adult with an advanced solid tumor such as melanoma, head and neck, liver or kidney cancer. V is TRBV6-1 and J is TRBJ1-6, with 8 bases aligning to TRBD1. DNA for the CDR3: TGTGCCAGCAATAGTGACAGGGGTTTTTCACCCCTCCACTTT. Protein product: CASNSDRGFSPLHF.